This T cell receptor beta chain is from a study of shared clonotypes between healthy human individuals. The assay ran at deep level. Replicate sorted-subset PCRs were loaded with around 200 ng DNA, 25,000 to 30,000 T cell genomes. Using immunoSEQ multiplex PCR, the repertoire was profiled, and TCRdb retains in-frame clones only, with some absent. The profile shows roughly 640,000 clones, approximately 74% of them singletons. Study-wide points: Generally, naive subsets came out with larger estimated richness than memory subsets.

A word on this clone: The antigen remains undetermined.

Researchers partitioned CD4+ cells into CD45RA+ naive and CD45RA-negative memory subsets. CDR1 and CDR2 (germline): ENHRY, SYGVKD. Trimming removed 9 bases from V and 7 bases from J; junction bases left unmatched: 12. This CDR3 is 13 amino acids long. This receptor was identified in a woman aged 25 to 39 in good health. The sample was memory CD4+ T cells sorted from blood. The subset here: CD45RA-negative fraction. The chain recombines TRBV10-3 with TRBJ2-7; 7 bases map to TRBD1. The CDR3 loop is CAIGGRSYLEQYF. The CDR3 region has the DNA TGTGCCATAGGGGGCCGCTCCTACTTAGAGCAGTACTTC.